The present TCR beta chain was sequenced within a study of CD8 T cells in Susac syndrome. This CDR3 has 13 residues. Germline CDR1 and CDR2: LGHDT and YNNKEL (reference sequence). V gave up 4 bases and J gave up 8 bases, with 14 bases separating them. Sequencing of TCR beta, carried out with a high-throughput approach, was applied to CD8+ and CD4+ T cells from the blood. Negative isolation yielded the CD8+ and CD4+ T cells, while FACS enriched the TEMRA cells. RNA totalling about 0.45 to 1 ug underwent reverse transcription with random hexamers. One entry per CDR3 protein results from TCRdb running MiXCR on the immunoSEQ multiplex PCR reads. Of nearly 200,000 distinct CDR3 sequences listed, roughly 95% were seen once; the top ten hold 0.093%.

This sequence originates from a human donor with multiple sclerosis. This chain connects TRBV3-1 to TRBJ1-2, with a tentative D call TRBD1 (5 bases). The sequenced sample was CD4+ T cells from PBMCs. The CDR3, as DNA: TGTGCCAGCAGCCTCGGGACTGTGGGCGGCTACACCTTC. This encodes CASSLGTVGGYTF.